The 21 T cell receptor beta chains presented below share a single source sample, sequenced in a study of Ad26.COV2.S vaccination and SARS-CoV-2 variants. Treatment in this sample: about 20 received Ad26.COV2.S at low or high dose, single or two shots; about five received placebo; per-sample allocation not given. The samples date from day 63 after the first vaccine or placebo injection. TCRdb's table, derived via immunoSEQ multiplex PCR, lists solely in-frame clones and lacks some. In the table there are fewer than 600,000 clones, around 89% of which are singletons. The source material was peripheral blood, sampled in a trial of Ad26.COV2.S vaccine versus placebo. The source is a person aged 18-60 years who received the Ad26.COV2.S COVID-19 vaccine or a placebo.

J is TRBJ1-4 and V is TRBV19; D may be TRBD1 (5 bases). Deletions cut 5 bases from V and 1 base from J, with 11 bases between. Germline V gene sequence: CDR1 LNHDA, CDR2 SQIVND (reference sequence). This CDR3 has 15 amino acids. CDR3 in DNA: TGTGCCAGTAGTCTATTCAGGGAAACTAATGAAAAACTGTTTTTT. The encoded protein is CASSLFRETNEKLFF.

The chain has TRBV7-9 and TRBJ1-2; D unresolved. The V end was cut by 5 bases, the J end by 0 bases, with 13 bases between. The CDR3 sequence is 15 residues long. From germline, CDR1 is SEHNR and CDR2 FQNEAQ (reference sequence). The CDR3 is CASSPRENSNYGYTF. CDR3 in DNA: TGTGCCAGCAGCCCACGTGAGAATTCTAACTATGGCTACACCTTC. The whole variable domain, filled in from reference TRBV7-9 and TRBJ1-2, reads DTGVSQNPRHKITKRGQNVTFRCDPISEHNRLYWYRQTLGQGPEFLTYFQNEAQLEKSRLLSDRFSAERPKGSFSTLEIQRTEQGDSAMYLCASSPRENSNYGYTFGSGTRLTVV.

This chain uses TRBV18 with TRBJ2-5, with TRBD2 matching 9 bases. J lost 2 bases, V lost 2 bases, and 6 bases had no gene match. The germline V gene has CDR1 KGHSH and CDR2 LQKENI. CDR3 size: 16 residues. The CDR3 sequence: CASSPWPAGGQETQYF. The DNA of the CDR3 is TGTGCCAGCTCACCATGGCCAGCGGGAGGACAAGAGACCCAGTACTTC.

The chain has TRBV10-3 and TRBJ1-6; D not certain. CDR1 is ENHRY and CDR2 is SYGVKD in the germline V gene. The CDR3 covers 15 residues. Trimming removed 4 bases at V and 0 bases at J, with 7 bases between. CDR3 in amino acids: CAISVSDSYNSPLHF. The CDR3 DNA follows: TGTGCCATCAGTGTTTCAGACTCCTATAATTCACCCCTCCACTTT.

This chain joins TRBV6-2 or TRBV6-3 and TRBJ1-2; D gene ambiguous. This CDR3 has 13 residues. V lost 2 bases and J lost 4, with 8 bases in between. Germline V gives CDR1 MNHEY, CDR2 SVGEGT. The CDR3 protein is CASSYIWGYGYTF. The CDR3 coding sequence is TGTGCCAGCAGTTACATCTGGGGCTATGGCTACACCTTC.

The rearrangement uses TRBV28 and TRBJ2-7; 9 bases align to TRBD1. Germline V gene data show CDR1 as MDHEN and CDR2 as SYDVKM. CDR3 size: 16 residues. V gave up 5 bases and J gave up 2 bases; unmatched junction bases: 10. In DNA, the CDR3 is TGTGCCAGCAGTCTACCCGGACAGGGGAGGCCCTACGAGCAGTACTTC. Translating it yields CASSLPGQGRPYEQYF.

The V call is TRBV7-9, the J call TRBJ1-4, with D uncertain. Germline V gene lookup returns CDR1 SEHNR and CDR2 FQNEAQ (reference sequence). The CDR3 spans 15 residues. The ends were cut back, 4 bases at V and 6 bases at J, with 15 bases in the middle. CDR3 protein: CASSSPGVRDEKLFF. CDR3 sequence (DNA): TGTGCCAGCAGCTCACCCGGGGTGCGCGATGAAAAACTGTTTTTT.

This clone has a single count. The chain carries TRBV5-1 and TRBJ2-7, with D uncertain. The CDR3 is 15 amino acids. Germline CDR1 reads SGHRS; CDR2 reads YFSETQ. Trimming left V 1 base short and J 0 bases short, with 11 bases between. As DNA, the CDR3 is TGCGCCAGCAGCTTGCCCCTGGCCGGCTCCTACGAGCAGTACTTC. Encoded protein: CASSLPLAGSYEQYF.

The chain is built from TRBV7-2 and TRBJ1-1, with D perhaps TRBD1 (5 bases). Trimming took 5 bases from V and 0 from J, leaving 10 bases between them. This CDR3 has 14 residues. The germline gives CDR1 SGHTA, CDR2 FQGNSA. CDR3 bases: TGTGCCAGCAGCCAGCGGACACTGAACACTGAAGCTTTCTTT. Translation gives CASSQRTLNTEAFF.

V usage is TRBV12-3 or TRBV12-4 and J usage is TRBJ2-7; D is perhaps TRBD2 (5 bases). CDR3 length: 13 amino acids. V was cut by 2 bases and J by 3 bases, with 8 bases left in between. CDR3 DNA: TGTGCCAGCAGTTTATATCGGGGCTACGAGCAGTACTTC. It encodes CASSLYRGYEQYF.

The chain joins TRBV2 to TRBJ1-6; no clear D. The germline V gene has CDR1 SNHLY and CDR2 FYNNEI. The ends were cut back, 3 bases at V and 4 bases at J, with 13 bases in the middle. The CDR3 is made up of 16 amino acids. CDR3 sequence: CASSDSQVFYNSPLHF. The CDR3 DNA is TGTGCCAGCAGTGACTCTCAGGTCTTTTATAATTCACCCCTCCACTTT.

The chain is built from TRBV2 and TRBJ1-5; D call uncertain. Germline CDR1 reads SNHLY; CDR2 reads FYNNEI. This CDR3 comprises 14 residues. V shed 7 bases and J shed 3 bases, with 13 bases lying between them. The CDR3 spells CASTGGNLNQPQHF. CDR3 DNA sequence: TGTGCCAGCACCGGCGGGAACCTCAATCAGCCCCAGCATTTT.

The chain joins TRBV11-3 to TRBJ2-5, with D maybe TRBD2 (5 bases). The V end lost 9 bases, the J end lost 1 base, and 9 bases lay between the germline ends. Germline CDR1 is SGHNT and CDR2 is YENEEA. CDR3 length: 12 amino acids. The CDR3 DNA is TGTGCCAGTTGGGAGTTCCAAGAGACCCAGTACTTC. Translating it yields CASWEFQETQYF.

This clone was detected once. This chain connects TRBV30 to TRBJ1-2; D remains unclear. The CDR3 length is 13 residues. Germline loops: CDR1 GTSNPN, CDR2 SVGIG (reference sequence). With 4 bases removed from V and 4 bases from J, the gap between germline ends came to 13 bases. CDR3 nucleotides: TGTGCCTGGACCGCCGCCCGGGGCTATGGCTACACCTTC. It translates to CAWTAARGYGYTF.

The V and J genes are TRBV7-9 and TRBJ2-7; 9 bases line up with TRBD2. Per germline, CDR1 SEHNR and CDR2 FQNEAQ (reference sequence). This CDR3 has 15 residues. V shed 2 bases and J 6 bases; nucleotides not matched to a gene: 8. CDR3 sequence: CASSLRGLALREQYF. CDR3 bases: TGTGCCAGCAGCTTAAGGGGACTAGCCTTACGCGAGCAGTACTTC.

This clone was picked up one time. The V call is TRBV9, the J call TRBJ2-1; maybe TRBD1 (7 bases). This CDR3 spans 15 amino acids. Trimming removed 4 bases from V and 6 bases from J, with 17 bases in between. CDR1 is SGDLS and CDR2 is YYNGEE in the germline V gene. The CDR3 loop reads CASSLVTGRLNEQFF. The CDR3 DNA sequence: TGTGCCAGCAGCCTAGTGACAGGGAGGCTCAATGAGCAGTTCTTC.

The chain uses TRBV18 and TRBJ1-3, with D unresolved. This CDR3 comprises 16 residues. Germline V lookup: CDR1 KGHSH, CDR2 LQKENI. Trimming took 3 bases from V and 0 from J, leaving 12 bases between them. The CDR3 region is CASSPDRANSGNTIYF. The CDR3 DNA reads TGTGCCAGCTCACCCGATCGGGCCAACTCTGGAAACACCATATATTTT.

CDR3 residues: CASSPLVQETQYF. The CDR3 DNA reads as TGCGCCAGCAGTCCACTTGTCCAAGAGACCCAGTACTTC. V and J are TRBV10-2 and TRBJ2-5; D not resolved. CDR3 length: 13 residues. Trimming stripped 5 bases from V and 1 base from J, with 8 bases between. Germline loops: CDR1 WSHSY, CDR2 SAAADI.

The rearrangement links TRBV6-6 to TRBJ2-1, with 14 bases matching TRBD2. The germline CDR1 and CDR2 sequences are MNHNY and SVGAGI (reference sequence). The V gene end was trimmed by 5 bases and the J gene end by 10 bases; junction bases not matched to a gene: 16. This CDR3 is built from 18 residues. The CDR3 region has the DNA TGTGCCAGCAGTCCCACCCCGACTAGCGGGAGGGAATGGGGGGAGCAGTTCTTC. Translation gives CASSPTPTSGREWGEQFF.

The chain links TRBV10-2 to TRBJ1-6, with D possibly TRBD1 on 6 matching bases. Germline CDR1 is WSHSY and CDR2 is SAAADI. Trimming cost V 4 bases and J 7 bases, with 17 bases left between them. The CDR3 is made up of 16 amino acids. In nucleotides, the CDR3 is TGCGCCAGCAGTGGGCTAACCGGGACACCAAATTCACCCCTCCACTTT. Translation: CASSGLTGTPNSPLHF.

The chain is built from TRBV29-1 and TRBJ2-2; D not resolved. The CDR3 covers 14 residues. Germline V CDR1 and CDR2: SQVTM, ANQGSEA. Trimming stripped 4 bases from V and 3 bases from J, with 12 bases between. CDR3 in amino acids: CSVGVIADTGELFF. CDR3 coding DNA: TGCAGCGTTGGAGTGATTGCGGACACCGGGGAGCTGTTTTTT.